This T cell receptor beta chain was sequenced for a study of shared clonotypes between healthy human individuals. Across the whole study: The donor pool was made up of two women and three men aged 18 to 49.

Only in-frame clones appear in the TCRdb table, and some are missing; sequencing was by immunoSEQ multiplex PCR. The top ten hold 1.5% to 2% of the sample, which has hundreds of thousands of clones, 73% seen once. CDR1 is SGHDN and CDR2 is FVKESK in the germline V gene. V dropped 4 bases and J dropped 6 bases, with 24 bases sitting between them. The CDR3 loop spans 17 amino acids. The chain uses TRBV14 and TRBJ1-1; D unresolved. The clonotype originates from a young woman in good health. The specimen sequenced was memory CD4+ T cells sorted from blood. Noted subset: CD45RA-negative fraction. CDR3 DNA: TGTGCCAGCAGCCCCTTATGGTCGACATCTGAAGGTTCTGAAGCTTTCTTT. It is translated as CASSPLWSTSEGSEAFF.